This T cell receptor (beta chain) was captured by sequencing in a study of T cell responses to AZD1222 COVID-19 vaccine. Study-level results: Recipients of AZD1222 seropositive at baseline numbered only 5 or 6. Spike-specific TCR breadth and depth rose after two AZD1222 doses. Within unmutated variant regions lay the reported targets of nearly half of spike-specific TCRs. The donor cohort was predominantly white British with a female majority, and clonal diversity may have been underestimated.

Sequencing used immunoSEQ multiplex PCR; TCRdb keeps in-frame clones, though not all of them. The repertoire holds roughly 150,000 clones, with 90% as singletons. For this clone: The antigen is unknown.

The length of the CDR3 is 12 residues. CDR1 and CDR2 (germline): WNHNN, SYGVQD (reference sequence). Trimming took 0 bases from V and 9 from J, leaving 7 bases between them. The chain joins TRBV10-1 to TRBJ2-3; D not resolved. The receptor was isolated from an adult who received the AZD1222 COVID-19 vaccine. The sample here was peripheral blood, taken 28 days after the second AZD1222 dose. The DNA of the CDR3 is TGCGCCAGCAGTGAGTCCCTCGGGACGCAGTATTTT. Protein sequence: CASSESLGTQYF.